Below, 27 T cell receptor beta chains from the same sample are listed, as sequenced in a study of T-cell reconstitution after alpha-beta-depleted transplantation in children. During its preparation, the TCRbeta library received unique molecular identifiers. TCRdb analysed the PCR reads with MiXCR anew, one entry per CDR3 protein. The sample comprises a few hundred thousand distinct CDR3 sequences, 11% of which are singletons, and 5% to 6.5% rests with the top ten. Here the sequenced sample was PBMCs from the stem cell graft donor, taken from the stem cell graft. The receptor source for this set is a human donor who donated a stem cell graft to a child with acute myeloid leukemia.

In nucleotides, the CDR3 is TGTGCCAGCAGCACCCACCCCTACGAGCAGTACTTC. This sequence encodes CASSTHPYEQYF. The chain links TRBV14 to TRBJ2-7; no clear D. Deletions cut 5 bases from V and 2 bases from J, with 7 bases between. Germline CDR1 is SGHDN and CDR2 is FVKESK. This CDR3 region has 12 residues.

The chain is built from TRBV10-3 and TRBJ2-1; 11 bases map to TRBD2. This CDR3 comprises 14 residues. CDR1 and CDR2 (germline): ENHRY, SYGVKD. The V segment lost 7 bases and the J segment 6 bases; nucleotides outside the gene matches: 5. CDR3 region: CAINLAGGLNEQFF. The CDR3 coding sequence is TGTGCCATCAATCTAGCGGGAGGACTCAATGAGCAGTTCTTC.

The table lists this clonotype with a few counts. The chain combines TRBV7-6 with TRBJ2-1, with TRBD2 matching over 8 bases. After removal of 1 base from V and 3 bases from J, the junction contained 5 bases not matched to a gene. This CDR3 region has 16 residues. Germline assignment: CDR1 SGHVS and CDR2 FNYEAQ. The CDR3 loop reads CASSLGAGGGYNEQFF. In DNA form, the CDR3 reads TGTGCCAGCAGCTTAGGGGCGGGAGGTGGCTACAATGAGCAGTTCTTC.

This clonotype showed up just a few times. This chain connects TRBV7-9 to TRBJ2-3; 8 bases map to TRBD2. The CDR3 is made up of 14 amino acids. Germline values: CDR1 SEHNR, CDR2 FQNEAQ (reference sequence). The CDR3 coding sequence is TGTGCTAGTGTGCGGGGGGCTAGCACAGATACGCAGTATTTT. It encodes CASVRGASTDTQYF.

This clonotype was seen more than once but under ten times. CDR3 region: CSASTDTEAFF. CDR3 in DNA: TGCAGTGCTAGTACCGACACTGAAGCTTTCTTT. The chain joins TRBV20-1 to TRBJ1-1; unclear D gene. Trimming removed 3 bases at V and 3 bases at J, with 5 bases between. There are 11 residues in the CDR3. Looked up from germline, CDR1 is DFQATT and CDR2 is SNEGSKA (reference sequence).

This clonotype has just a few counts. The DNA for the CDR3 is TGCAGCGTTGGAGGGTTCTATGGGGACAGGAGCTCCTACAATGAGCAGTTCTTC. Amino acid sequence: CSVGGFYGDRSSYNEQFF. This chain uses TRBV29-1 with TRBJ2-1; 8 positions match TRBD1. The CDR3 has 18 residues. The V segment lost 4 bases and the J segment 0 bases; nucleotides outside the gene matches: 14. The germline CDR1 and CDR2 sequences are SQVTM and ANQGSEA.

The V call is TRBV5-5, the J call TRBJ1-2; D gene uncertain. V lost 5 bases and J lost 8, with 16 bases in between. The CDR3 runs to 13 residues. CDR1 and CDR2 (germline): SGHKS, YYEKEE (reference sequence). The CDR3 bases are TGTGCCAGCAGTCATGATCAATTCTGGGGCTACACCTTC. The encoded protein is CASSHDQFWGYTF.

CDR3 sequence (DNA): TGTGCCAGCAGATATGGACAGGCAAGCACAGATACGCAGTATTTT. It codes for CASRYGQASTDTQYF. This sequence joins TRBV6-5 and TRBJ2-3; 7 bases fit TRBD1. Germline CDR1 is MNHEY and CDR2 is SVGAGI. Trimming at V came to 6 bases and at J to 0 bases, leaving 6 bases not matched to a gene. The CDR3 covers 15 residues.

In this sample, this clonotype turned up a few times. This rearrangement joins TRBV5-1 to TRBJ2-2; tentative D call: TRBD2 (6 bases). CDR1 SGHRS and CDR2 YFSETQ come from the germline V gene. V was trimmed by 1 base and J by 3 bases, leaving 10 bases between them. CDR3 size: 15 residues. CDR3 sequence (DNA): TGCGCCAGCAGCTTGTGGAGGGGAGACACCGGGGAGCTGTTTTTT. Its translation: CASSLWRGDTGELFF.

This clonotype was observed a few times. V and J are TRBV4-2 and TRBJ2-4; perhaps TRBD2 as D (8 bases). Germline V gene sequence: CDR1 LGHNA, CDR2 YNFKEQ. The CDR3 totals 22 residues. Trimming stripped 4 bases from V and 0 bases from J, with 31 bases between. Written as DNA, the CDR3 is TGTGCCAGCAGCCGCCCAGGGGGGGATTTAGCGGGAAGGACCCTAGCCAAAAACATTCAGTACTTC. Its protein product is CASSRPGGDLAGRTLAKNIQYF.

V is TRBV30 and J is TRBJ2-5; D is ambiguous. V lost 1 base to trimming and J lost 7 bases, with 16 bases between them. Germline loops: CDR1 GTSNPN, CDR2 SVGIG (reference sequence). There are 14 residues in the CDR3. CDR3 amino acids: CAWSGTNLKGTQYF. The DNA for the CDR3 is TGTGCCTGGAGTGGGACCAACCTAAAAGGGACCCAGTACTTC.

This clonotype was found many times. The rearrangement joins TRBV7-2 to TRBJ2-7; TRBD1 is a possible D gene (5 bases). Germline CDR1 reads SGHTA; CDR2 reads FQGNSA. V dropped 2 bases and J dropped 0 bases, with 11 bases sitting between them. This CDR3 is 15 amino acids long. The CDR3 sequence is CASSLSWGNSYEQYF. The CDR3 DNA reads as TGTGCCAGCAGCTTATCTTGGGGCAACTCCTACGAGCAGTACTTC.

This clonotype came up many times. The chain recombines TRBV24-1 with TRBJ2-5, with 8 bases matching TRBD2. The CDR3 contains 19 residues. With V trimmed by 6 bases and J by 7 bases, 24 bases remained unmatched. CDR1 is KGHDR, CDR2 SFDVKD, per germline. The CDR3 nucleotides read TGTGCCACCAGTCTCGAGGGCTGCGGTAGCGGGATTGTGAGGGGGACCCAGTACTTC. Its translation: CATSLEGCGSGIVRGTQYF.

The rearrangement joins TRBV20-1 to TRBJ2-3; D ambiguous. V was trimmed by 1 base and J by 4 bases, leaving 21 bases between them. This CDR3 contains 17 residues. Looked up from germline, CDR1 is DFQATT and CDR2 is SNEGSKA (reference sequence). CDR3: CSARGPRRGPVPDTQYF. CDR3 in DNA: TGCAGTGCTAGAGGGCCCAGGCGAGGTCCCGTCCCAGATACGCAGTATTTT.

The chain carries TRBV20-1 and TRBJ2-7, with TRBD2 matching over 12 bases. With 8 bases clipped from V and 4 bases from J, the junction kept 6 bases outside the gene matches. The germline V gene has CDR1 DFQATT and CDR2 SNEGSKA (reference sequence). The CDR3 extends over 13 amino acids. The CDR3 region has the DNA TGCAGTCGCCTAGCGGGAGGGAAATACGAGCAGTACTTC. Its protein product is CSRLAGGKYEQYF.

The J gene is TRBJ2-3, the V gene TRBV27; 7 bases fit TRBD1. The trim removed 8 bases at V and 5 bases at J, leaving 10 bases unmatched. There are 14 residues in the CDR3. Germline V gene data show CDR1 as MNHEY and CDR2 as SMNVEV (reference sequence). The CDR3 DNA sequence: TGTGCCAGCTCTAACAGGGGCCCCATAGATACGCAGTATTTT. This translates into CASSNRGPIDTQYF.

This clonotype was counted between two and nine times. The CDR3 region is CSVVRSSGSSYEQYF. The CDR3 nucleotides are TGCAGCGTTGTCCGCTCTAGCGGGAGCTCCTACGAGCAGTACTTC. V usage is TRBV29-1 and J usage is TRBJ2-7; the match to TRBD2 covers 10 bases. V trimming: 4 bases; J trimming: 0 bases; junction bases outside the gene matches: 6. The CDR3 totals 15 residues. The germline gives CDR1 SQVTM, CDR2 ANQGSEA.

This clonotype has a count of ten or more. The J gene is TRBJ2-1, the V gene TRBV20-1; D uncertain. This CDR3 spans 13 amino acids. The germline V and J ends were trimmed by 3 bases and 6 bases, with 12 bases remaining between them. Germline CDR1 is DFQATT and CDR2 is SNEGSKA (reference sequence). CDR3 amino acids: CSARRSLSNEQFF. CDR3 DNA: TGCAGTGCTAGGCGCTCTCTATCCAATGAGCAGTTCTTC.

This clonotype was seen ten or more times. The rearrangement links TRBV10-3 to TRBJ2-3, with D perhaps matching TRBD1 (6 bases). Trimming took off 3 bases at V and 2 bases at J, with 15 bases between the two ends. The CDR3 extends over 16 amino acids. Germline V CDR1 and CDR2: ENHRY, SYGVKD. The CDR3 DNA follows: TGTGCCATCAGTGATCGTTGGGGACAAGACACAGATACGCAGTATTTT. This encodes CAISDRWGQDTDTQYF.

The V and J genes are TRBV7-2 and TRBJ1-5; D call uncertain. Germline values: CDR1 SGHTA, CDR2 FQGNSA. The V end was cut by 3 bases, the J end by 5 bases, with 8 bases between. The CDR3 runs 13 residues. CDR3 sequence reads: CASSFRAYQPQHF. The DNA for the CDR3 is TGTGCCAGCAGCTTTCGGGCCTATCAGCCCCAGCATTTT.

The chain carries TRBV20-1 and TRBJ1-2; D call uncertain. Trimming took off 3 bases at V and 6 bases at J, with 14 bases between the two ends. CDR3 length: 13 residues. The germline CDR1 and CDR2 sequences are DFQATT and SNEGSKA (reference sequence). The chain's CDR3 is CSASDVMSNGYTF. As DNA, the CDR3 is TGCAGTGCTAGTGATGTTATGAGTAATGGCTACACCTTC.

The chain is built from TRBV5-5 and TRBJ2-5; D possibly matches TRBD1 or TRBD2 (5 bases each). This CDR3 region has 15 residues. Germline CDR1 is SGHKS and CDR2 is YYEKEE (reference sequence). V was clipped by 4 bases and J by 3 bases, with 16 bases between them. The CDR3 coding sequence is TGTGCCAGCAGCCCGGGGACGAGGGGTAAAGAGACCCAGTACTTC. Residues: CASSPGTRGKETQYF.

The table lists this clonotype with a few counts. The J gene is TRBJ1-2, the V gene TRBV12-3 or TRBV12-4; D remains unclear. Trimming took off 6 bases at V and 9 bases at J, with 14 bases between the two ends. The CDR3 spans 12 residues. The CDR3 DNA reads as TGTGCCAGCAGCCCCGGAGGAGTTAGCTACACCTTC. It translates to CASSPGGVSYTF.

This clonotype was seen only a few times. V is TRBV7-8 and J is TRBJ2-7, with TRBD1 matching over 10 bases. Germline values: CDR1 SGHVS, CDR2 FQNEAQ. The CDR3 contains 12 residues. The trim removed 6 bases at V and 5 bases at J, leaving 1 base unmatched. In nucleotides, the CDR3 is TGTGCCAGCAGGACAGGGGGCCACGAGCAGTACTTC. Translated, it gives CASRTGGHEQYF.

In its sample, this clonotype was seen many times. V and J are TRBV20-1 and TRBJ2-2, with 8 bases fitting TRBD1. This CDR3 contains 14 residues. V was pared by 1 base and J by 6 bases, with 4 bases of the junction left unmatched. Per the germline V gene, CDR1 is DFQATT and CDR2 is SNEGSKA (reference sequence). CDR3 loop: CSARAAGGPGELFF. The CDR3 nucleotides are TGCAGTGCTAGAGCGGCAGGGGGCCCCGGGGAGCTGTTTTTT.

The chain uses TRBV10-3 and TRBJ2-5; the D gene is possibly TRBD2 (5 bases). With 8 bases removed from V and 4 bases from J, the gap between germline ends came to 14 bases. The length of the CDR3 is 13 residues. Germline loops: CDR1 ENHRY, CDR2 SYGVKD. CDR3 DNA: TGTGCCATCTCAAGCGGTGCTGGAGAGACCCAGTACTTC. It translates to CAISSGAGETQYF.

This clonotype was seen only a few times. Here the CDR3 DNA reads TGTGCCAGCAGTGAGAATAACAGGAATTCGGAGACCCAGTACTTC. Translated: CASSENNRNSETQYF. The V and J genes are TRBV6-1 and TRBJ2-5; D may be TRBD1 (5 bases). The length of the CDR3 is 15 residues. Germline V lookup: CDR1 MNHNS, CDR2 SASEGT. V lost 3 bases and J lost 5, with 16 bases in between.